Listed here are 23 T cell receptor beta chains from one sample, sequenced in a study of cytotoxic CD8 clonotypes in ibrutinib-treated CLL. Sequencing was performed with immunoSEQ multiplex PCR; in TCRdb, only in-frame clones are kept and a portion is missing. The sample contains 97,000 or so clones, around 80% of which appear only once. The sample was PBMCs, taken after 12 months of ibrutinib treatment. Receptors originate from a human donor with chronic lymphocytic leukemia.

The CDR3 protein is CASSVQGGNSPLHF. The CDR3, as DNA: TGTGCCAGCAGTGTCCAGGGAGGTAATTCACCCCTCCACTTT. J is TRBJ1-6 and V is TRBV2; the D gene is possibly TRBD1 (5 bases). Per germline, CDR1 SNHLY and CDR2 FYNNEI. V lost 4 bases, J lost 6 bases, and 10 bases lay in between. This CDR3 is built from 14 residues.

V and J are TRBV4-1 and TRBJ2-3; 7 nucleotides align to TRBD2. CDR1 is MGHRA, CDR2 YSYEKL, per germline. The CDR3 is made up of 16 amino acids. With V trimmed by 1 base and J by 2 bases, 6 bases remained unmatched. This chain's CDR3 is CASSQGRAGPTDTQYF. DNA of the CDR3: TGCGCCAGCAGCCAAGGTAGAGCGGGGCCCACAGATACGCAGTATTTT.

This clone was detected only once. J is TRBJ2-7 and V is TRBV18, with 7 bases identical to TRBD1. CDR3 size: 13 residues. Germline values: CDR1 KGHSH, CDR2 LQKENI. Trimming took 6 bases from V and 5 from J; bases not matched to a gene: 7. The CDR3 DNA follows: TGTGCCAGCTCCCTGACAGGGCCACACGAGCAGTACTTC. Translated, it gives CASSLTGPHEQYF. Full variable domain (missing parts from reference TRBV18 and TRBJ2-7): NAGVMQNPRHLVRRRGQEARLRCSPMKGHSHVYWYRQLPEEGLKFMVYLQKENIIDESGMPKERFSAEFPKEGPSILRIQQVVRGDSAAYFCASSLTGPHEQYFGPGTRLTVT.

The chain employs TRBV10-3 and TRBJ2-5, with TRBD1 as a possible D gene (5 bases). V was cut by 2 bases and J by 6 bases, with 7 bases left in between. Germline values: CDR1 ENHRY, CDR2 SYGVKD. This CDR3 contains 12 residues. This CDR3 reads CAISETGQTQYF. In nucleotides, the CDR3 is TGTGCCATCAGTGAGACAGGACAGACCCAGTACTTC.

The rearrangement links TRBV2 to TRBJ2-2, with TRBD1 matching over 7 bases. There are 14 residues in the CDR3. The germline V gene has CDR1 SNHLY and CDR2 FYNNEI. With 10 bases clipped from V and 4 bases from J, the junction kept 9 bases outside the gene matches. CDR3 protein: CATRTGSATGELFF. Here the CDR3 DNA reads TGTGCCACCAGGACAGGTTCGGCCACCGGGGAGCTGTTTTTT.

The chain carries TRBV11-3 and TRBJ2-3; 11 bases are shared with TRBD2. Germline assignment: CDR1 SGHNT and CDR2 YENEEA. CDR3 length equals 18 residues. With 1 base clipped from V and 10 bases from J, the junction kept 16 bases outside the gene matches. The CDR3 bases are TGTGCCAGCAGCTTAGTCTGGGCTAGCGGGGGGACCATGGAGCCGCAGTATTTT. Its translation: CASSLVWASGGTMEPQYF.

This clone has only a few counts. The V call is TRBV10-3, the J call TRBJ2-1; the D gene is possibly TRBD1 (5 bases). V lost 6 bases, J lost 0 bases, and 9 bases lay in between. This CDR3 has 14 amino acids. Per germline, CDR1 ENHRY and CDR2 SYGVKD. The CDR3 sequence: CAISDSSSYNEQFF. In DNA form, the CDR3 reads TGTGCCATCAGCGACAGCAGCTCCTACAATGAGCAGTTCTTC.

J is TRBJ1-4 and V is TRBV9, with a tentative D call TRBD1 (5 bases). This CDR3 contains 15 residues. Germline V CDR1 and CDR2: SGDLS, YYNGEE. Deletions cut 6 bases from V and 3 bases from J, with 15 bases between. The DNA of the CDR3 is TGTGCCAGCACCGAAGGGGACGGCCCTAATGAAAAACTGTTTTTT. It yields the protein CASTEGDGPNEKLFF.

V gene TRBV27 combines with J gene TRBJ2-3; D unresolved. The V and J ends lost 3 bases and 5 bases respectively, with 6 bases between them. Germline V gene lookup returns CDR1 MNHEY and CDR2 SMNVEV (reference sequence). The CDR3 covers 12 residues. As DNA, the CDR3 is TGTGCCAGCAGTTTCTGGGGAGATACGCAGTATTTT. Its translation is CASSFWGDTQYF.

V gene TRBV4-1 combines with J gene TRBJ2-3; D perhaps matches TRBD2 (7 bases). CDR3 length: 14 amino acids. The V gene's germline CDR1 is MGHRA and CDR2 YSYEKL. Trimming took 4 bases from V and 9 from J, leaving 17 bases between them. The CDR3 coding sequence is TGCGCCAGCAGCCTCGAAGGGGGGGCGGGCACGCAGTATTTT. Protein: CASSLEGGAGTQYF.

DNA for the CDR3: TGTGCCAGCAGTGATTCTAGCGGGGGGAACAATGAGCAGTTCTTC. Protein sequence: CASSDSSGGNNEQFF. The chain recombines TRBV6-4 with TRBJ2-1; 11 bases agree with TRBD2. CDR3 length: 15 amino acids. The germline CDR1 and CDR2 sequences are MRHNA and SNTAGT. J was trimmed by 5 bases and V by 3 bases; bases with no gene match: 3.

V is TRBV19 and J is TRBJ2-1, with 7 positions matching TRBD2. Germline-derived CDR1 and CDR2 are LNHDA and SQIVND (reference sequence). CDR3 length: 14 residues. Trimming cost V 4 bases and J 10 bases; bases outside gene matches: 10. The CDR3 nucleotides read TGTGCCAGTAGTACCAGGACTAGATCAAGGGAGCAGTTCTTC. This codes for CASSTRTRSREQFF.

This chain uses TRBV6-5 with TRBJ1-1; D is ambiguous. The CDR3 covers 14 residues. V dropped 6 bases and J dropped 4 bases, with 15 bases sitting between them. In germline, CDR1 is MNHEY, CDR2 SVGAGI. CDR3 sequence (DNA): TGTGCCAGCAGCCCATCTTGGAAGGGCACTGAAGCTTTCTTT. Its protein is CASSPSWKGTEAFF.

The chain joins TRBV9 to TRBJ2-5; tentatively, D is TRBD1 or TRBD2 (5 bases each). V lost 2 bases to trimming and J lost 5 bases, with 19 bases between them. The CDR3 loop spans 16 amino acids. CDR1 is SGDLS and CDR2 is YYNGEE in the germline V gene. The chain's CDR3 is CASSVEEGTFGETQYF. Here the CDR3 DNA reads TGTGCCAGCAGCGTGGAGGAAGGGACGTTTGGGGAGACCCAGTACTTC.

The V call is TRBV6-5, the J call TRBJ2-6; no firm D call. Trimming removed 3 bases at V and 1 base at J, with 4 bases between. The CDR3 has 14 residues. The germline V gene encodes CDR1 MNHEY and CDR2 SVGAGI. The CDR3: CASSYFSGANVLTF. CDR3 in DNA: TGTGCCAGCAGTTATTTTTCTGGGGCCAACGTCCTGACTTTC.

This clone has more than one count but fewer than ten. The chain recombines TRBV5-1 with TRBJ1-4; 11 bases agree with TRBD1. V lost 4 bases to trimming and J lost 5 bases; unmatched junction nucleotides: 7. This CDR3 has 16 residues. CDR1 SGHRS and CDR2 YFSETQ come from the germline V gene. The CDR3 DNA follows: TGCGCCAGCAGCCCCCTGGGGACAGGGGGGAATGAAAAACTGTTTTTT. This gives the protein CASSPLGTGGNEKLFF. Using reference TRBV5-1 and TRBJ1-4 for the parts outside the CDR3, the full variable domain is KAGVTQTPRYLIKTRGQQVTLSCSPISGHRSVSWYQQTPGQGLQFLFEYFSETQRNKGNFPGRFSGRQFSNSRSEMNVSTLELGDSALYLCASSPLGTGGNEKLFFGSGTQLSVL.

This clone turned up a few times. The rearrangement joins TRBV5-6 to TRBJ1-6; 7 bases line up with TRBD1. Germline CDR1 and CDR2: SGHDT and YYEEEE. Trimming removed 6 bases from V and 4 bases from J; junction bases left unmatched: 7. CDR3 length: 15 residues. For the CDR3, the DNA is TGTGCCAGCAAACCTTCGGGACAGTATAATTCACCCCTCCACTTT. It yields the protein CASKPSGQYNSPLHF.

This chain joins TRBV11-2 and TRBJ2-7; either TRBD1 or TRBD2 may supply D (5 bases each). V was shortened by 2 bases and J by 6 bases, with 14 bases between the two germline ends. CDR1 is SGHAT and CDR2 is FQNNGV in the germline V gene. The CDR3 has 14 residues. The DNA for the CDR3 is TGTGCCAGCAGCTTACGAGGGGTTCTCATCGAGCAGTACTTC. This codes for CASSLRGVLIEQYF.

The J gene is TRBJ2-7, the V gene TRBV19; the match to TRBD1 covers 7 bases. The J segment lost 0 bases and the V segment lost 4 bases, leaving 15 bases of the junction unmatched. The germline CDR1 and CDR2 sequences are LNHDA and SQIVND (reference sequence). CDR3 length equals 18 residues. CDR3 DNA sequence: TGTGCCAGTAGTACTGCAGGGAATAGGGGGCCAAACTCCTACGAGCAGTACTTC. Protein product: CASSTAGNRGPNSYEQYF.

This clone showed up just once. The rearrangement joins TRBV28 to TRBJ1-5, with D uncertain. Germline V CDR1 and CDR2: MDHEN, SYDVKM. This CDR3 is 12 amino acids long. The V end lost 3 bases, the J end lost 6 bases, and 6 bases lay between the germline ends. This CDR3 reads CASSLRSQPQHF. The DNA of the CDR3 is TGTGCCAGCAGTTTGCGTAGTCAGCCCCAGCATTTT.

This chain joins TRBV7-2 and TRBJ2-7, with D possibly matching TRBD1 (6 bases). Germline CDR1 reads SGHTA; CDR2 reads FQGNSA. There are 15 residues in the CDR3. The V end lost 5 bases, the J end lost 3 bases, and 17 bases lay between the germline ends. CDR3 residues: CASSTATGEGYEQYF. CDR3 coding DNA: TGTGCCAGCAGCACCGCGACAGGTGAGGGCTACGAGCAGTACTTC.

This chain uses TRBV5-5 with TRBJ1-5, with a possible D match to TRBD1 (5 bases). CDR1 is SGHKS, CDR2 YYEKEE, per germline (reference sequence). This CDR3 is 15 amino acids long. Trimming took 0 bases from V and 2 from J, leaving 9 bases between them. CDR3 DNA sequence: TGTGCCAGCAGCTTGGAGGGGATGGGCAATCAGCCCCAGCATTTT. Protein product: CASSLEGMGNQPQHF.

The chain has TRBV9 and TRBJ1-3; a weak D match, TRBD1 (6 bases). Trimming removed 0 bases at V and 0 bases at J, with 10 bases between. The CDR3 is 16 residues long. Germline V gene data show CDR1 as SGDLS and CDR2 as YYNGEE. The CDR3 nucleotides are TGTGCCAGCAGCGTAGCGGGGGGCTACTCTGGAAACACCATATATTTT. It codes for CASSVAGGYSGNTIYF.